This T cell receptor beta chain was found in a study of STAT5B mutations in CD4+ large granular lymphocyte leukemia. Study as a whole: Among healthy controls, a particular HLA allele went with more CDR3 'QG' motifs.

Study findings and constraints: TRBV06-family usage was enriched in top patient clones (8/27) versus controls (2/35). The CD4+ versus CD8+ T-LGLL clonality difference may reflect limited sample size.

Authors' analysis steps: The detection floor for productive clonotype frequency was 2.59 x 10-5. Repertoires were generated with immunoSEQ multiplex PCR, while TCRdb's copy carries only in-frame clones and drops some. V and J calls and clone size are those listed in that table; D and trimming were worked out from the DNA. The sample shows some 41,000 clones, 80% to 90% of them seen only once. The junction had 8 bases not matched to a gene; V was cut back by 5 bases and J by 4 bases. Germline CDR1 is MNHEY and CDR2 is SMNVEV (reference sequence). This CDR3 region has 17 residues. Remarks on this clone: Its antigen remains unidentified.

Input material: CD4+ T cells from blood buffy coats. The receptor comes from a human donor in good health. V gene TRBV27 combines with J gene TRBJ2-1; 13 bases line up with TRBD2. In DNA form, the CDR3 reads TGTGCCAGCAGTCCCCCGCCGGGACTAGCGGGATACAATGAGCAGTTCTTC. Protein sequence: CASSPPPGLAGYNEQFF.